Below, 16 T cell receptor beta chains from the same sample are listed, as sequenced in a study of tumor and adjacent non-tumor tissue in lung cancer. TCRbeta libraries were built with three rounds of nested PCR, modified from ARM-PCR. TCRdb analysed the multiplex PCR reads with MiXCR anew, one entry per CDR3 protein. The sample records under 250,000 distinct CDR3 sequences, 71% being singletons. No cell sorting was done before RNA was extracted from the tissue. The sequencing sample was made of lung tumor tissue. The receptors here all came from a man in his fifties or sixties with non-small cell lung cancer.

Concerning this clonotype itself: A much larger clonotype is one base distant, so this may be a read error. The rearrangement uses TRBV5-1 and TRBJ1-1; tentative D call: TRBD1 (5 bases). CDR3 length: 13 residues. Germline V lookup: CDR1 SGHRS, CDR2 YFSETQ. CDR3 sequence reads: CASQAGTNTKAFF. CDR3 nucleotide sequence: TGCGCCAGCCAGGCAGGGACGAACACTAAAGCTTTCTTT.

V gene TRBV20-1 combines with J gene TRBJ1-5, with 7 bases lining up with TRBD1. CDR3 size: 16 residues. Germline V gene lookup returns CDR1 DFQATT and CDR2 SNEGSKA (reference sequence). Trimming took 1 base from V and 3 from J; bases not matched to a gene: 9. The CDR3 nucleotides read TGCAGTGCTAGAGCTAGGACAGGCCACACCAATCAGCCCCAGCATTTT. Its translation is CSARARTGHTNQPQHF.

The rearrangement joins TRBV5-5 to TRBJ2-7; 7 bases are shared with TRBD1. CDR3 length: 15 residues. Germline CDR1 SGHKS, CDR2 YYEKEE (reference sequence). Trimming took 2 bases from V and 10 from J; bases not matched to a gene: 15. This CDR3 reads CASSLGGPRRRKQYF. In DNA, the CDR3 is TGTGCCAGCAGCTTAGGGGGCCCCCGGAGGAGGAAACAGTACTTC.

This sequence joins TRBV11-2 and TRBJ1-4; D remains ambiguous. Germline CDR1 SGHAT, CDR2 FQNNGV. This CDR3 contains 15 residues. CDR3 nucleotides: TGTGTGAGCAGCTTAGATCGTGCCAGCCCGGTAGGACTGTTTTTT. Its protein product is CVSSLDRASPVGLFF.

The chain uses TRBV12-3 or TRBV12-4 and TRBJ1-6, with D hard to call. This CDR3 contains 14 residues. Trimming removed 7 bases from V and 5 bases from J, with 12 bases in between. CDR3 sequence: CASTATGDNSPLHF. The CDR3, as DNA: TGTGCCAGCACCGCTACCGGGGATAATTCACCCCTCCACTTT.

This clonotype was observed at least ten times. This chain links TRBV20-1 with TRBJ2-1, with 11 bases aligning to TRBD2. The V segment lost 7 bases and the J segment 8 bases; nucleotides outside the gene matches: 10. Germline CDR1 is DFQATT and CDR2 is SNEGSKA (reference sequence). The CDR3 is made up of 14 amino acids. This CDR3 is CSVPASGRTDEQFF. In DNA form, the CDR3 reads TGCAGTGTCCCCGCTAGCGGGAGGACCGATGAGCAGTTCTTC.

Comment on this clonotype: This may come from a read error, since a much larger clone is one base off. The genes are TRBV6-1 and TRBJ2-1; D possibly corresponds to TRBD1 (6 bases). The CDR3 sequence is 15 residues long. CDR1 and CDR2 from the germline V gene are MNHNS and SASEGT. The V gene lost 9 bases and the J gene lost 0 bases, with 15 bases spanning the gap. The CDR3 spells CARRTDSLSYNEQFF. The CDR3 DNA follows: TGTGCCAGGAGGACAGACAGTCTCTCCTACAATGAGCAGTTCTTC.

The table lists this clonotype with a few counts. The genes are TRBV10-3 and TRBJ2-1; TRBD2 might be the D (6 bases). CDR3 length: 11 residues. The germline V gene has CDR1 ENHRY and CDR2 SYGVKD. The ends were cut back, 10 bases at V and 6 bases at J, with 10 bases in the middle. The CDR3 DNA reads TGTGCCACGTTAGCGGTCAATGAGCAGTTCTTC. This gives the protein CATLAVNEQFF.

This sequence joins TRBV11-3 and TRBJ2-7, with no clear D. From germline, CDR1 is SGHNT and CDR2 YENEEA. Trimming took 9 bases from V and 3 from J, leaving 21 bases between them. CDR3 length: 15 amino acids. The CDR3 DNA sequence: TGTGCCAGAAACTCCTCAGTGGGCATCGACTACGAGCAGTACTTC. This encodes CARNSSVGIDYEQYF. Based on the CDR3 plus reference TRBV11-3 and TRBJ2-7, the full variable domain is EAGVVQSPRYKIIEKKQPVAFWCNPISGHNTLYWYLQNLGQGPELLIRYENEEAVDDSQLPKDRFSAERLKGVDSTLKIQPAELGDSAVYLCARNSSVGIDYEQYFGPGTRLTVT.

With regard to this clonotype: No conserved phenylalanine or tryptophan is present at the end of the CDR3, so a read error is the likely explanation. CDR3: CASSGSWSSYNEQFS. The CDR3 nucleotides are TGTGCCAGTAGCGGATCGTGGAGCTCCTACAATGAACAGTTCTCC. This chain joins TRBV13 and TRBJ2-1; tentatively, D is TRBD2 (6 bases). Germline V gene lookup returns CDR1 PRHDT and CDR2 FYEKMQ (reference sequence). The CDR3 spans 15 residues.

This clonotype was counted a single time. The V gene is TRBV12-3 or TRBV12-4, the J gene TRBJ2-4; the D is unclear. V gave up 11 bases and J gave up 3 bases, with 14 bases separating them. The CDR3 has 13 residues. DNA for the CDR3: TGTGCCTGCATGGTAATAGGCAAAAACATTCAGTACTTC. Protein: CACMVIGKNIQYF.

With regard to this clonotype: This may be a read error, as it is one base from a much larger clone. This chain connects TRBV20-1 to TRBJ2-5, with no clear D. The CDR3 is 13 residues long. Germline CDR1 is DFQATT and CDR2 is SNEGSKA (reference sequence). V gave up 5 bases and J gave up 3 bases, with 13 bases separating them. CDR3 DNA: TGCAGTGCTCTCAACGCAGAGAAAGAGACCCAGTACTTC. It yields the protein CSALNAEKETQYF.

About this clonotype itself: A junction end diverges from the germline sequence, so it may reflect a read error. This chain uses TRBV19 with TRBJ1-1; D unresolved. The CDR3 sequence is 18 residues long. From germline, CDR1 is LNHDA and CDR2 SQIVND (reference sequence). The CDR3 DNA sequence: TGTGCCAATAGTACAAGTCAGCTCGGGCGGAACATGAACACTGAAGCTTTTTTT. Translation: CANSTSQLGRNMNTEAFF.

This clonotype was seen repeatedly, ten times or more. The CDR3 DNA follows: TGCAGCGTTGAAGAAGCGGGAGGCCCTCAAGAGACCCAGTACTTC. It specifies CSVEEAGGPQETQYF. The genes are TRBV29-1 and TRBJ2-5, with 9 bases matching TRBD2. Germline values: CDR1 SQVTM, CDR2 ANQGSEA. The CDR3 contains 15 residues. J gave up 2 bases and V 0 bases, and 4 bases lay outside the gene matches.

Turning to this clonotype: A clone one base away is much larger, so this may be a read error. V and J are TRBV13 and TRBJ2-2; the D is unclear. The CDR3 has 17 amino acids. CDR1 is PRHDT, CDR2 FYEKMQ, per germline (reference sequence). CDR3 loop: CACSLKSRNINTGELFF. In DNA form, the CDR3 reads TGTGCCTGCAGCTTAAAGAGTCGGAACATTAACACCGGGGAGCTGTTTTTT.

V and J are TRBV11-2 and TRBJ2-7, with D perhaps matching TRBD1 (5 bases). The germline V gene encodes CDR1 SGHAT and CDR2 FQNNGV. Trimming took off 9 bases at V and 0 bases at J, with 15 bases between the two ends. The CDR3 extends over 14 amino acids. CDR3 DNA: TGTGCCAGAACTTGGACAAGTTACTCCTACGAGCAGTACTTC. Its protein is CARTWTSYSYEQYF.